This is a list of T cell receptor beta chains from one sample in a study of control samples from healthy donors and cancer patients. The assay was immunoSEQ multiplex PCR, and TCRdb's table has in-frame clones only and misses some. The data show some 150,000 clones, with around 94% seen just once and 14% held by the top ten. Sequences were obtained from PBMCs. The receptors derive from a man in his fifties or sixties with colorectal cancer. The CDR3 runs from the conserved cysteine through the conserved F or W. The order of the fields is V gene, D gene, clone size, J gene, CDR3 protein, CDR3 DNA. A D gene is named only where the DNA matches it firmly. Clone size is not always given. Where it is, it says once, few, many or a class for expanded clones.

>TRBV6-5|TRBD2|once|TRBJ2-1
CASIVGLAAYNEQFF
TGTGCCAGCATTGTAGGACTAGCGGCCTACAATGAGCAGTTCTTC
>TRBV3-1/TRBV3-2|TRBD2|-|TRBJ2-7
CASSRGPGGVSYEQYF
TGTGCCAGCAGCCGAGGGCCCGGGGGGGTCTCCTACGAGCAGTACTTC
>TRBV7-2|-|-|TRBJ2-1
CASSSWTASSYNEQFF
TGTGCCAGCAGCTCCTGGACGGCGAGCTCCTACAATGAGCAGTTCTTC
>TRBV3-1/TRBV3-2|-|few|TRBJ1-4
CASSLFNEKLFF
TGTGCCAGCAGCCTCTTTAATGAAAAACTGTTTTTT
>TRBV9|-|-|TRBJ2-7
CASSVTGHGSYEQYF
TGTGCCAGCAGCGTCACAGGGCACGGATCCTACGAGCAGTACTTC
>TRBV4-2|TRBD1|-|TRBJ1-6
CASSQDRTGGRPLHF
TGTGCCAGCAGCCAAGATCGTACAGGGGGTCGACCCCTCCACTTT
>TRBV9|-|-|TRBJ1-3
CASSAGGGGGNTIYF
TGTGCCAGCAGCGCCGGCGGGGGTGGTGGAAACACCATATATTTT
>TRBV5-4|TRBD1|-|TRBJ1-2
CASSVDRTYGYTF
TGTGCCAGCAGCGTGGACAGGACATATGGCTACACCTTC
>TRBV6-5|-|-|TRBJ1-1
CASSYSGLVNTEAFF
TGTGCCAGCAGTTACTCAGGGTTGGTGAACACTGAAGCTTTCTTT
>TRBV5-1|-|-|TRBJ1-4
CASSLDADEKLFF
TGCGCCAGCAGCTTGGACGCAGATGAAAAACTGTTTTTT
>TRBV19|-|-|TRBJ1-1
CASSISGGLNTEAFF
TGTGCCAGTAGTATATCGGGGGGTCTGAACACTGAAGCTTTCTTT
>TRBV28|-|-|TRBJ1-3
CASSPARGVGGNTIYF
TGTGCCAGCAGCCCCGCTCGGGGGGTAGGTGGAAACACCATATATTTT
>TRBV27|TRBD1|-|TRBJ1-6
CASTRDRANSPLHF
TGTGCCAGCACCCGGGACAGGGCAAATTCACCCCTCCACTTT
>TRBV4-1|-|-|TRBJ2-7
CASSQDRGFVEQYF
TGCGCCAGCAGCCAAGATAGAGGGTTCGTTGAGCAGTACTTC
>TRBV19|-|-|TRBJ2-3
CASRSMTDTQYF
TGTGCCAGTAGATCGATGACAGATACGCAGTATTTT
>TRBV4-2|-|-|TRBJ2-7
CASSQVNMDSYEQYF
TGTGCCAGCAGCCAAGTGAACATGGACTCCTACGAGCAGTACTTC
>TRBV6-1|TRBD2|-|TRBJ2-5
CASSETLAAQETQYF
TGTGCCAGCAGTGAAACGCTAGCGGCACAAGAGACCCAGTACTTC
>TRBV19|TRBD1|-|TRBJ2-7
CASSGRQGSYEQYF
TGTGCCAGTAGTGGCCGACAGGGCTCCTACGAGCAGTACTTC
>TRBV7-9|-|-|TRBJ2-2
CASSLADTGAGELFF
TGTGCCAGCAGCTTAGCGGACACGGGGGCCGGGGAGCTGTTTTTT
>TRBV7-2|TRBD1|once|TRBJ2-3
CASSPGTVGTDTQYF
TGTGCCAGCAGCCCGGGGACAGTTGGCACAGATACGCAGTATTTT
>TRBV19|-|-|TRBJ2-5
CASSISGETQYF
TGTGCCAGTAGTATTTCGGGAGAGACCCAGTACTTC
>TRBV6-6|-|-|TRBJ1-5
CASNNEPQHF
TGTGCCAGCAATAATGAGCCCCAGCATTTT
>TRBV6-2/TRBV6-3|TRBD1|-|TRBJ1-1
CASSLRQGNTEAFF
TGTGCCAGCAGTTTACGACAGGGGAACACTGAAGCTTTCTTT
>TRBV30|-|-|TRBJ2-3
CAWSDNGPDTQYF
TGTGCCTGGAGTGATAATGGACCAGATACGCAGTATTTT
>TRBV6-5|TRBD1|-|TRBJ1-1
CASKGGAYTEAFF
TGTGCCAGCAAAGGGGGCGCTTACACTGAAGCTTTCTTT
>TRBV6-1|-|-|TRBJ2-2
CASSEALTGELFF
TGTGCCAGCAGTGAAGCCTTAACCGGGGAGCTGTTTTTT
>TRBV6-5|-|-|TRBJ2-6
CASSRGANVLTF
TGTGCCAGCAGTAGAGGGGCCAACGTCCTGACTTTC
>TRBV27|-|-|TRBJ1-3
CASSLYGSAGNTIYF
TGTGCCAGCAGTTTATACGGGTCGGCTGGAAACACCATATATTTT
>TRBV20-1|-|-|TRBJ2-5
CSASSAGRVFGTQYF
TGCAGTGCTAGTTCCGCGGGGAGAGTTTTTGGGACCCAGTACTTC
>TRBV5-1|TRBD2|-|TRBJ2-1
CASSLGSGLAGDEQFF
TGCGCCAGCAGCTTGGGGTCGGGACTAGCGGGGGATGAGCAGTTCTTC
>TRBV28|TRBD1|-|TRBJ1-1
CASSLVRQGWGYTEAFF
TGTGCCAGCAGTTTAGTCCGACAGGGCTGGGGGTACACTGAAGCTTTCTTT
>TRBV19|-|-|TRBJ2-5
CASSPGTPQETQYF
TGTGCCAGTAGTCCCGGGACTCCCCAAGAGACCCAGTACTTC
>TRBV7-9|-|once|TRBJ2-7
CASSLDPDYEQYF
TGTGCCAGCAGCTTAGATCCCGACTACGAGCAGTACTTC
>TRBV5-4|-|-|TRBJ1-2
CASSLDFNYGYTF
TGTGCCAGCAGCTTGGACTTTAACTATGGCTACACCTTC
>TRBV6-5|-|-|TRBJ1-5
CASIPGSNQPQHF
TGTGCCAGCATTCCAGGGTCGAATCAGCCCCAGCATTTT
>TRBV5-4|TRBD1|-|TRBJ2-4
CASSLGTGGSKNIQYF
TGTGCCAGCAGCTTAGGGACAGGGGGAAGCAAAAACATTCAGTACTTC
>TRBV5-4|-|-|TRBJ2-5
CASSLELGSIGQETQYF
TGTGCCAGCAGCTTGGAGTTGGGGTCCATTGGGCAAGAGACCCAGTACTTC
>TRBV19|TRBD2|-|TRBJ2-1
CASSNDERGDEQFF
TGTGCCAGTAGTAATGACGAGCGGGGCGATGAGCAGTTCTTC
>TRBV20-1|-|-|TRBJ2-5
CSASVGVNGETQYF
TGCAGTGCTAGTGTCGGGGTTAACGGAGAGACCCAGTACTTC
>TRBV12-3/TRBV12-4|-|once|TRBJ1-1
CASSLDRYTEAFF
TGTGCCAGCAGTCTTGACAGGTACACTGAAGCTTTCTTT
>TRBV12-3/TRBV12-4|-|-|TRBJ1-1
CASSRGQNTEAFF
TGTGCCAGCAGTCGCGGGCAGAACACTGAAGCTTTCTTT
>TRBV6-1|-|-|TRBJ2-3
CASSEEASDRTDTQYF
TGTGCCAGCAGTGAAGAGGCTAGCGACCGCACAGATACGCAGTATTTT
>TRBV27|-|-|TRBJ2-5
CASSLYGETQYF
TGTGCCAGCAGTTTATACGGAGAGACCCAGTACTTC
>TRBV11-2|-|-|TRBJ2-2
CASSLTLGSTGELFF
TGTGCCAGCAGTCTGACATTGGGGTCCACCGGGGAGCTGTTTTTT
>TRBV19|TRBD1|-|TRBJ1-1
CASSRSTGRPEAFF
TGTGCCAGTAGTAGGTCGACAGGGAGGCCTGAAGCTTTCTTT
>TRBV2|-|-|TRBJ1-6
CASRQVSSYNSPLHF
TGTGCCAGTCGACAGGTCAGCTCCTATAATTCACCCCTCCACTTT
>TRBV2|-|-|TRBJ2-1
CASSGGVSSYNEQFF
TGTGCCAGCAGTGGCGGGGTTAGCTCCTACAATGAGCAGTTCTTC
>TRBV5-6|-|-|TRBJ1-5
CASSLGQGNNQPQHF
TGTGCCAGCAGCTTAGGCCAGGGAAACAATCAGCCCCAGCATTTT
>TRBV7-9|TRBD2|few|TRBJ2-7
CASSSLGEGRPYEQYF
TGTGCCAGCAGCTCGCTGGGGGAGGGGAGACCCTACGAGCAGTACTTC
>TRBV12-5|-|once|TRBJ2-1
CASVQDGNYNEQFF
TGTGCTAGTGTTCAGGACGGGAACTACAATGAGCAGTTCTTC
>TRBV6-5|TRBD1|few|TRBJ2-4
CASSYRQGNIQYF
TGTGCCAGCAGTTACCGACAGGGCAACATTCAGTACTTC